The rows below give T cell receptor beta chains drawn from one sample of a study of control samples from healthy donors and cancer patients. Assay used: immunoSEQ multiplex PCR; TCRdb lists only in-frame clones, some missing. Here the sample spans roughly 58,000 clones, around 87% being singletons. Sequenced material: PBMCs. These TCRs come from a woman aged 60 to 75 with lung cancer. The conserved cysteine and the conserved F or W are not part of the CDR3 here.

V gene: TRBV5-6; J gene: TRBJ1-1; CDR3 protein: ASSRRGALTEAF
V gene: TRBV5-1; J gene: TRBJ2-5; CDR3 protein: ASSLQQETQY
V gene: TRBV3-1/TRBV3-2; J gene: TRBJ1-6; CDR3 protein: ASSPQGASYNSPLH
V gene: TRBV19; J gene: TRBJ1-1; CDR3 protein: ASSMVDMNTEAF
V gene: TRBV7-8; J gene: TRBJ2-3; CDR3 protein: ASRKLAGGNTDTQY
V gene: TRBV5-1; J gene: TRBJ1-5; CDR3 protein: ASSSGVSNQPQH
V gene: TRBV5-5; J gene: TRBJ2-5; CDR3 protein: ASSFDGTIGETQY
V gene: TRBV19; J gene: TRBJ2-6; CDR3 protein: ASSIDLSGANVLT
V gene: TRBV19; J gene: TRBJ1-2; CDR3 protein: ASRGTAGRGYT
V gene: TRBV19; J gene: TRBJ2-5; CDR3 protein: ASSPTNLAGVQETQY
V gene: TRBV13; J gene: TRBJ1-1; CDR3 protein: ASRNDRDPSNTEAF
V gene: TRBV28; J gene: TRBJ1-5; CDR3 protein: ASKGGNSNQPQH
V gene: TRBV10-3; J gene: TRBJ2-7; CDR3 protein: AIQVQGAYEQY
V gene: TRBV7-9; J gene: TRBJ1-1; CDR3 protein: ASSLGPTGAGEAF
V gene: TRBV7-2; J gene: TRBJ2-3; CDR3 protein: ASSEGLAGLTDTQY
V gene: TRBV5-1; J gene: TRBJ2-1; CDR3 protein: ASSGSRPLNEQF
V gene: TRBV6-5; J gene: TRBJ2-1; CDR3 protein: ASRPPGTEANEQF
V gene: TRBV5-1; J gene: TRBJ1-2; CDR3 protein: ASSLAPGGDYGYT
V gene: TRBV28; J gene: TRBJ2-7; CDR3 protein: ASSSPGTGGYEQY
V gene: TRBV2; J gene: TRBJ1-1; CDR3 protein: ASSEQQNTEAF
V gene: TRBV6-4; J gene: TRBJ2-5; CDR3 protein: ASSELAGYETQY
V gene: TRBV9; J gene: TRBJ2-7; CDR3 protein: ASSAQADLAGGHYEQY
V gene: TRBV19; J gene: TRBJ2-2; CDR3 protein: ASSPSHWTGTGELF
V gene: TRBV10-3; J gene: TRBJ2-4; CDR3 protein: AISEPLAGKAKNIQY
V gene: TRBV27; J gene: TRBJ2-4; CDR3 protein: ASRLPPAKNIQY
V gene: TRBV20-1; J gene: TRBJ2-7; CDR3 protein: SASLGLAGVYEQY